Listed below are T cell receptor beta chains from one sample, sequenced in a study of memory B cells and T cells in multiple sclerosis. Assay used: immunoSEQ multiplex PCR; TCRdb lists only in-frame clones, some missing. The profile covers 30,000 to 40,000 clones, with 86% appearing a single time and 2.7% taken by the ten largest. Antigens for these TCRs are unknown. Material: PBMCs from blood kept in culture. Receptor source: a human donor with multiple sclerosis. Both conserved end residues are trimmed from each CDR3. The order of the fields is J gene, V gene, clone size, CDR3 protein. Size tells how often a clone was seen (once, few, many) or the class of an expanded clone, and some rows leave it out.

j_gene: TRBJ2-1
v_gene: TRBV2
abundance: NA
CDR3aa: ASRLASSYNEQF

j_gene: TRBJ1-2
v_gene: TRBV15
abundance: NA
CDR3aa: ATSTGGSNYGYT

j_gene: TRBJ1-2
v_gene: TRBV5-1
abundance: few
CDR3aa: ASSLEWTGDNYGYT

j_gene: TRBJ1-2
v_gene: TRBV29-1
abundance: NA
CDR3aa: SVGVTGGYGGYT

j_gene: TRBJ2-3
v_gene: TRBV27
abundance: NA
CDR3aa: ASSLNPADRGRLGDTQY

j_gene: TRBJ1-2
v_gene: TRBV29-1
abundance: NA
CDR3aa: SVEDDRAEGYT

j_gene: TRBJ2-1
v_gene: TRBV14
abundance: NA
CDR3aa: ASSQEWPALDEQF

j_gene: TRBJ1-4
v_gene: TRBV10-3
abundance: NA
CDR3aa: AIRGQGKSEKLF

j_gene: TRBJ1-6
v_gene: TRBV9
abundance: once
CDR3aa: ASSVGESNSPLH

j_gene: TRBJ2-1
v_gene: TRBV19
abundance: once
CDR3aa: ASSIVGGGEQF

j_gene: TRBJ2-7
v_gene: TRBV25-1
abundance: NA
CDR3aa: ASSESALSYEQY

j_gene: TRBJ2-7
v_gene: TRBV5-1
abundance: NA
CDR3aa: ASSIGEGFSDEQY

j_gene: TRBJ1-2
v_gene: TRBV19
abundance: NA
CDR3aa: ASSMALNGYT

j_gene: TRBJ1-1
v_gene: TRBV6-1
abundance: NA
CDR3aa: ASTRTGWATEAF

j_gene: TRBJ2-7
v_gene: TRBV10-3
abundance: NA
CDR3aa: AISQTGPISYEQY

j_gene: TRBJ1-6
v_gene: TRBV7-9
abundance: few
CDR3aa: ASSLRLSSSYNSPLH

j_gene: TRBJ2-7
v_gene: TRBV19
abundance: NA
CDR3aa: ASSIDRTGWGYEQY

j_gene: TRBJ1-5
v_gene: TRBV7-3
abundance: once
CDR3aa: ASSLTGGQPQH

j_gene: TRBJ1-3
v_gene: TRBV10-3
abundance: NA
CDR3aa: AISEWEGSAGNTIY

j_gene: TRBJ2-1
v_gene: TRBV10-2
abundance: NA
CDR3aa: ASSAGLAGPYNEQF

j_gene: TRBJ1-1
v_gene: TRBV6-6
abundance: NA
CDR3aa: ASSYPSGTLYTEAF

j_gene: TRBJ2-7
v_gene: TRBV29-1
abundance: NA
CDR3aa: SVRAGLPYEQY

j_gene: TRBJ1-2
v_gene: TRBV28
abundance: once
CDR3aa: ASSPAQGIGGYT

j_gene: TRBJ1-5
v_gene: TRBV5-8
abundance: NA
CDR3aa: ASRTDRGFSNQPQH

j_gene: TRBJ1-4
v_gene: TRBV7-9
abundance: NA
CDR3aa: ASSSTETREKLF

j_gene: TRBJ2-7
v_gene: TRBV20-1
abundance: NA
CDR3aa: SASNSYEQY

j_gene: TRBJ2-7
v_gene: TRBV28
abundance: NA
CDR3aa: ASSYPWSGAYEQY

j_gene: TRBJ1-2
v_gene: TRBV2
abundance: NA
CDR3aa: ASSVTVANYGYT

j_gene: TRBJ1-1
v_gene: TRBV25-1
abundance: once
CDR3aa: ASSEGNEAF

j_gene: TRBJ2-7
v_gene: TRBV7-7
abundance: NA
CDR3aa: ASSLGQGNHEQY

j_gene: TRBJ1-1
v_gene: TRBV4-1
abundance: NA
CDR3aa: ASSQYRESTEAF

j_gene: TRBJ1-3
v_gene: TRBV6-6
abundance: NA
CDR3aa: ASSPPGSGNTIY

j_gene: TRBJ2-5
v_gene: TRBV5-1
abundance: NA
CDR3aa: ASSLTSAQETQY

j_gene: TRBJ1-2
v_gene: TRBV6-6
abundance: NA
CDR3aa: ASSLDRGYGYT

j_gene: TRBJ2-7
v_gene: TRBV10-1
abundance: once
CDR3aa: ASSERTSSNYEQY

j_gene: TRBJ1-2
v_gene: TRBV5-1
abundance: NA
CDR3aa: ASSRGDLNYGYT

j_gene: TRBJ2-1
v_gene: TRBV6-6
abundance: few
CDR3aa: ASSYRLFSDEQF

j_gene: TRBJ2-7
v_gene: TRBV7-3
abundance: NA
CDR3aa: ASSSLGSTEQY

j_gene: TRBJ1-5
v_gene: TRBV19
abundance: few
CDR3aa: ASRSTGNQPQH

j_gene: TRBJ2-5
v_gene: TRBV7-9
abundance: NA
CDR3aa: ASSPTGLQETQY

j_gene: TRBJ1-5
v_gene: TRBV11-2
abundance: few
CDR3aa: ASSLEMFGNQPQH

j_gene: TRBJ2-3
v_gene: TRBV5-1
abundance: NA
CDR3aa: ASSLLDGSTDTQY

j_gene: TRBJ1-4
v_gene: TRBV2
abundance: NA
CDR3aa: ASSEGGLSNEKLF

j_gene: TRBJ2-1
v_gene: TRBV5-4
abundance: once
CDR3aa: ASSLAGSNEQF

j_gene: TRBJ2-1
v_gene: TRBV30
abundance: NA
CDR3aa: AWSLGAANEQF

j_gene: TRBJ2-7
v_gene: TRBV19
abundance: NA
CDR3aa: ASSELAGASEQY

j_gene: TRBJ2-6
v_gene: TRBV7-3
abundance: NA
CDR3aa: ASSLKGTKGANVLT

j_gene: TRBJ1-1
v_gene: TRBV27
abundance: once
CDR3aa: ASSFFYDSTEAF

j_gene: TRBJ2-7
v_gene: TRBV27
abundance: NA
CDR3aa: ASSWGRDSGFY

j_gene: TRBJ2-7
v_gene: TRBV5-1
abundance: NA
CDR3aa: AGSLNTGTASGRTYEQY

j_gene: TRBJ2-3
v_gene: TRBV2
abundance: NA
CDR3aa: ASSALDRGFTDTQY